This record concerns one TCR beta chain sequence. Antigen: not known. The method was immunoSEQ multiplex PCR; TCRdb's version includes in-frame clones alone and lacks a portion of them. This table holds more than 120,000 clones, 85% to 95% found once. Per the germline V gene, CDR1 is MDHEN and CDR2 is SYDVKM. Between the trimmed V and J ends, which lost 4 bases and 8 bases, there was a span of 14 bases. This CDR3 contains 14 residues. The record originates from a study of T cell responses to AZD1222 COVID-19 vaccine. General study points: Two AZD1222 doses significantly raised spike-specific TCR breadth and depth over controls. The sample set comprised mostly white British donors with more females, and clonal diversity was possibly underestimated. A reported finding is that nearly half of spike-specific TCRs target unmutated variant regions.

This clonotype was sampled from an adult who received the AZD1222 COVID-19 vaccine. The sample here was peripheral blood, taken 28 days after the second AZD1222 dose. The chain uses TRBV28 and TRBJ1-4; the D gene is possibly TRBD1 (5 bases). CDR3 amino acids: CASSSGQGGEKLFF. The DNA of the CDR3 is TGTGCCAGCAGTTCGGGGCAGGGCGGCGAAAAACTGTTTTTT.